This is a list of T cell receptor beta chains from one sample in a study of T-cell reconstitution after alpha-beta-depleted transplantation in children. TCRdb passed the PCR reads through MiXCR, listing each CDR3 protein once. The sample contains about 580,000 distinct CDR3 sequences, roughly 23% of which appear only once. The input for sequencing was PBMCs, mostly from graft donor cells, taken 360 days after TCRalphabeta/CD19-depleted stem cell transplant. Receptors were obtained from a boy younger than two who had a stem cell transplant for acute myeloid leukemia, so the T cells may come from the graft donor. CDR3s leave out the opening cysteine and the closing phenylalanine or tryptophan.

v_gene: TRBV4-3; j_gene: TRBJ2-7; len: 11; CDR3aa: ASSQAEGREQY
v_gene: TRBV12-3/TRBV12-4; j_gene: TRBJ2-5; len: 10; CDR3aa: ASSRLKETQY
v_gene: TRBV12-3/TRBV12-4; j_gene: TRBJ1-1; len: 14; CDR3aa: ASSREGTPQDTEAF
v_gene: TRBV7-2; j_gene: TRBJ2-7; len: 15; CDR3aa: ASSLVSPRTDSYEQY
v_gene: TRBV29-1; j_gene: TRBJ2-2; len: 11; CDR3aa: SVEGTGGGELF
v_gene: TRBV27; j_gene: TRBJ2-3; len: 14; CDR3aa: ASSLGAGGSTDTQY
v_gene: TRBV12-3/TRBV12-4; j_gene: TRBJ2-1; len: 13; CDR3aa: ASSTVAGGKNEQF
v_gene: TRBV25-1; j_gene: TRBJ1-1; len: 11; CDR3aa: ASSEQYNTEAF
v_gene: TRBV15; j_gene: TRBJ2-5; len: 13; CDR3aa: ATSRDDGVSETQY
v_gene: TRBV20-1; j_gene: TRBJ2-5; len: 12; CDR3aa: SATLGQGQETQY
v_gene: TRBV12-3/TRBV12-4; j_gene: TRBJ1-5; len: 11; CDR3aa: AIGANSNQPQH
v_gene: TRBV20-1; j_gene: TRBJ2-1; len: 13; CDR3aa: SARDPANSYNEQF
v_gene: TRBV7-4; j_gene: TRBJ2-2; len: 13; CDR3aa: ASSLERDGTGELF
v_gene: TRBV20-1; j_gene: TRBJ2-1; len: 14; CDR3aa: SADTGGAISYNEQF
v_gene: TRBV20-1; j_gene: TRBJ2-7; len: 12; CDR3aa: SARDRQGVNEQY
v_gene: TRBV7-2; j_gene: TRBJ2-4; len: 9; CDR3aa: ASSYENIQY
v_gene: TRBV15; j_gene: TRBJ1-1; len: 13; CDR3aa: ATSRDGDRNTEAF
v_gene: TRBV7-2; j_gene: TRBJ2-7; len: 14; CDR3aa: ASSLGLGTGTYEQY
v_gene: TRBV15; j_gene: TRBJ2-1; len: 11; CDR3aa: ATSRVGGNEQF
v_gene: TRBV28; j_gene: TRBJ1-5; len: 17; CDR3aa: ASSLWSAGAKYSNQPQH
v_gene: TRBV9; j_gene: TRBJ2-5; len: 13; CDR3aa: ASSVSSGAQETQY
v_gene: TRBV5-5; j_gene: TRBJ1-5; len: 12; CDR3aa: ASSRDRVNQPQH
v_gene: TRBV28; j_gene: TRBJ2-5; len: 12; CDR3aa: ASSFYRFQETQY
v_gene: TRBV6-5; j_gene: TRBJ2-7; len: 14; CDR3aa: ASSYASRQGASEQY
v_gene: TRBV14; j_gene: TRBJ2-1; len: 14; CDR3aa: ASSRKLATPNNEQF
v_gene: TRBV11-2; j_gene: TRBJ1-3; len: 14; CDR3aa: ASSLELHRFGNAIY
v_gene: TRBV5-5; j_gene: TRBJ2-5; len: 12; CDR3aa: ASSPDPMTETQY
v_gene: TRBV25-1; j_gene: TRBJ2-2; len: 11; CDR3aa: AIDGGNTGELF
v_gene: TRBV13; j_gene: TRBJ1-4; len: 11; CDR3aa: ASSKRGLEKLF
v_gene: TRBV12-3/TRBV12-4; j_gene: TRBJ1-1; len: 12; CDR3aa: ASSLGGSRTEAF
v_gene: TRBV20-1; j_gene: TRBJ2-1; len: 13; CDR3aa: SAREVGARYNEQF
v_gene: TRBV20-1; j_gene: TRBJ2-3; len: 16; CDR3aa: SASGTSGTSGTTDTQY
v_gene: TRBV7-2; j_gene: TRBJ2-3; len: 15; CDR3aa: ASSLTSGGAPTDTQY
v_gene: TRBV6-5; j_gene: TRBJ2-5; len: 14; CDR3aa: ASSYVAGQDLETQY
v_gene: TRBV20-1; j_gene: TRBJ2-1; len: 18; CDR3aa: SARDLSTNGLAGPRRGQF
v_gene: TRBV6-6; j_gene: TRBJ1-5; len: 10; CDR3aa: ASNGSNQPQH
v_gene: TRBV11-3; j_gene: TRBJ2-4; len: 14; CDR3aa: ASSFDPELAKNIQY
v_gene: TRBV5-1; j_gene: TRBJ2-2; len: 14; CDR3aa: ASSLGLAVTAGELF
v_gene: TRBV6-5; j_gene: TRBJ1-1; len: 12; CDR3aa: ASSWGPGNTEAF
v_gene: TRBV20-1; j_gene: TRBJ2-3; len: 13; CDR3aa: SANAGVGRTDTQY
v_gene: TRBV20-1; j_gene: TRBJ2-5; len: 12; CDR3aa: SARQTGSVETQY
v_gene: TRBV28; j_gene: TRBJ1-4; len: 12; CDR3aa: ASSFGGQKEKLF
v_gene: TRBV7-2; j_gene: TRBJ1-1; len: 11; CDR3aa: ASSPELRTEAF
v_gene: TRBV6-1; j_gene: TRBJ2-7; len: 12; CDR3aa: ASSRDRGLDEQY
v_gene: TRBV5-1; j_gene: TRBJ1-1; len: 13; CDR3aa: ASSVGEHMNTEAF
v_gene: TRBV4-3; j_gene: TRBJ2-2; len: 14; CDR3aa: ASSQDRYANTGELF
v_gene: TRBV24-1; j_gene: TRBJ1-5; len: 10; CDR3aa: ATSDRYGPQH
v_gene: TRBV9; j_gene: TRBJ2-5; len: 13; CDR3aa: ASSFTPHRGETQY
v_gene: TRBV29-1; j_gene: TRBJ2-5; len: 11; CDR3aa: SVEWAAQETQY
v_gene: TRBV27; j_gene: TRBJ2-1; len: 13; CDR3aa: ASSFSGGDHNEQF
v_gene: TRBV4-3; j_gene: TRBJ2-5; len: 13; CDR3aa: ASSHFYRDKETQY
v_gene: TRBV4-3; j_gene: TRBJ2-1; len: 15; CDR3aa: ASSQSVTWGSYNEQF
v_gene: TRBV27; j_gene: TRBJ2-1; len: 13; CDR3aa: ASSFSLAGAHEQF
v_gene: TRBV4-3; j_gene: TRBJ1-4; len: 14; CDR3aa: ASSQAVGRINEKLF
v_gene: TRBV6-5; j_gene: TRBJ2-5; len: 14; CDR3aa: ASSYSRGGAGETQY